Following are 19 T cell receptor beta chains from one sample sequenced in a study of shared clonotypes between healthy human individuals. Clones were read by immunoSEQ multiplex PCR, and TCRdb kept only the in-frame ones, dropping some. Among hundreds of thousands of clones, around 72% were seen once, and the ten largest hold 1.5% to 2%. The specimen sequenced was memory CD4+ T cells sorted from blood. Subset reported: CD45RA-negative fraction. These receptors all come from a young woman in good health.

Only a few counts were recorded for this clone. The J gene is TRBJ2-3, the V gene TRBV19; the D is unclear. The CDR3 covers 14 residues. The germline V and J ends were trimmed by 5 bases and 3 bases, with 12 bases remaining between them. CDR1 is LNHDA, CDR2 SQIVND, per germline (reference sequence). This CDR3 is CASSAPGWTDTQYF. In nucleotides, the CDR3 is TGTGCCAGTAGTGCCCCCGGGTGGACAGATACGCAGTATTTT.

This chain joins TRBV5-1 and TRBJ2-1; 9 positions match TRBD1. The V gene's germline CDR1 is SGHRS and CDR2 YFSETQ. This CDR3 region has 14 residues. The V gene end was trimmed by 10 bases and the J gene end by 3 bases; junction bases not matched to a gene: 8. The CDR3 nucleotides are TGCGCCGCCCAAACAGGGGGCATCTACAATGAGCAGTTCTTC. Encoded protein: CAAQTGGIYNEQFF.

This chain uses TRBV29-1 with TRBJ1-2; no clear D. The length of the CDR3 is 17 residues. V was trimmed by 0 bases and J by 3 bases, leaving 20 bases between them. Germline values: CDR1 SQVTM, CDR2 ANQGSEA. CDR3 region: CSVEDLEKGIFDYGYTF. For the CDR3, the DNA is TGCAGCGTTGAAGATCTTGAGAAGGGTATTTTTGACTATGGCTACACCTTC.

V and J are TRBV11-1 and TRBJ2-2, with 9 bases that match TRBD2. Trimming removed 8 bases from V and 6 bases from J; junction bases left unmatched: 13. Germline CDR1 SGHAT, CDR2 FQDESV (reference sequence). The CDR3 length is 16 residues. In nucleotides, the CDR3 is TGTGCCAGCTCTGGAGCGGGAGGCGTTTATCCCGGGGAGCTGTTTTTT. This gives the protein CASSGAGGVYPGELFF.

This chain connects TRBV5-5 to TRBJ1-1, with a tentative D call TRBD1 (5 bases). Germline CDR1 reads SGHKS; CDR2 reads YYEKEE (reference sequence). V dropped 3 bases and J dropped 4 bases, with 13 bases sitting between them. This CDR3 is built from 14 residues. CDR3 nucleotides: TGTGCCAGCAGCTGGGGCTCCAGGTCCACTGAAGCTTTCTTT. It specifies CASSWGSRSTEAFF. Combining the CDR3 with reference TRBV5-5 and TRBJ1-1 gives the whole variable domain DAGVTQSPTHLIKTRGQQVTLRCSPISGHKSVSWYQQVLGQGPQFIFQYYEKEERGRGNFPDRFSARQFPNYSSELNVNALLLGDSALYLCASSWGSRSTEAFFGQGTRLTVV.

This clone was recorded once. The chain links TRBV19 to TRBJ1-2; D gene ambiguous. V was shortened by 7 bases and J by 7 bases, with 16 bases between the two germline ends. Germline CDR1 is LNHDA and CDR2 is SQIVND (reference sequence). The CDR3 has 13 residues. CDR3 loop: CASKGSLMGGYTF. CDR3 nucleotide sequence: TGTGCCAGTAAAGGGTCTCTTATGGGTGGCTACACCTTC.

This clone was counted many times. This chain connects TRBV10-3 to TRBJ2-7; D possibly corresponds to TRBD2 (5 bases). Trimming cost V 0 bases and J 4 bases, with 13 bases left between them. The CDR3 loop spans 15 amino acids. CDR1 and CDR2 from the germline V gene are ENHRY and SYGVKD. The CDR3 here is CAISESTSGKYEQYF. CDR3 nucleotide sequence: TGTGCCATCAGTGAGTCAACTAGTGGGAAATACGAGCAGTACTTC.

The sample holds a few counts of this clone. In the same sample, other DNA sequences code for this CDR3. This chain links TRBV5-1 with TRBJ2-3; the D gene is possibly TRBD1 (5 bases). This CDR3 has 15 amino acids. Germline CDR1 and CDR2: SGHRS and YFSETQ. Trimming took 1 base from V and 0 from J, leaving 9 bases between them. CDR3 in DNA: TGCGCCAGCAGCTTGTCGACAGTCAGCACAGATACGCAGTATTTT. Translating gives CASSLSTVSTDTQYF.

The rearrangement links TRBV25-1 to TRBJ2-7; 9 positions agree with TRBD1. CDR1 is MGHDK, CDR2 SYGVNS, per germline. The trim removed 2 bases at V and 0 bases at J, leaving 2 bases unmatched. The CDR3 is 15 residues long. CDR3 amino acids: CASSEGGQGSYEQYF. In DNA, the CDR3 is TGTGCCAGCAGTGAAGGGGGACAGGGCTCCTACGAGCAGTACTTC.

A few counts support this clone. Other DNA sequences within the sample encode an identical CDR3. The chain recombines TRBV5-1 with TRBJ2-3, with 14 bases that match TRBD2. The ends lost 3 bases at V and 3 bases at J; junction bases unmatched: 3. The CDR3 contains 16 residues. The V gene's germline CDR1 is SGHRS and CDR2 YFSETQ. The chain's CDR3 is CASSSGTSGSTDTQYF. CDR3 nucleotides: TGCGCCAGCAGCTCCGGGACTAGCGGGAGTACAGATACGCAGTATTTT.

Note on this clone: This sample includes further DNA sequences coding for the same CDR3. CDR3 DNA sequence: TGTGCCAGCAGGGGGGACAGTAGAGGCTATGGCTACACCTTC. As protein: CASRGDSRGYGYTF. The rearrangement joins TRBV2 to TRBJ1-2, with 7 nucleotides matching TRBD1. Unmatched junction bases numbered 8, after V lost 6 bases and J lost 4 bases. Germline-derived CDR1 and CDR2 are SNHLY and FYNNEI. This CDR3 has 14 amino acids.

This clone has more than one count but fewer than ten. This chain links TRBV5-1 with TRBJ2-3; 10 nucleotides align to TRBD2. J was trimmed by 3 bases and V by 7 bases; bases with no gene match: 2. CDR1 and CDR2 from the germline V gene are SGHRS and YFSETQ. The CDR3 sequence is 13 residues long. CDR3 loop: CASGTSDTDTQYF. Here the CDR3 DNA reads TGCGCCAGCGGGACTAGCGATACAGATACGCAGTATTTT.

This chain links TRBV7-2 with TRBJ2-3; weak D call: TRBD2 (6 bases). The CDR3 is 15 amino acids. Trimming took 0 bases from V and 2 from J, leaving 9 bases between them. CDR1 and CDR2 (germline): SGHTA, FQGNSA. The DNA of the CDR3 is TGTGCCAGCAGCTTAGCGACGGGAGACACAGATACGCAGTATTTT. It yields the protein CASSLATGDTDTQYF.

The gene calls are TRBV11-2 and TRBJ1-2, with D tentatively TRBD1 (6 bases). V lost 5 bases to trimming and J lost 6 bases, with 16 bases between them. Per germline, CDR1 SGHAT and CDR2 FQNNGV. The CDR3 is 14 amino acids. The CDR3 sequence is CASSPFIRGDGYTF. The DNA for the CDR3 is TGTGCCAGCAGCCCATTTATAAGGGGGGATGGCTACACCTTC.

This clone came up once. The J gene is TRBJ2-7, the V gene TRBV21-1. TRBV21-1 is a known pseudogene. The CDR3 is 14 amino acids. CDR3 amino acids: CASSKRRPFYEQYF. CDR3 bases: TGTGCCAGCAGCAAACGGCGACCATTCTACGAGCAGTACTTC.

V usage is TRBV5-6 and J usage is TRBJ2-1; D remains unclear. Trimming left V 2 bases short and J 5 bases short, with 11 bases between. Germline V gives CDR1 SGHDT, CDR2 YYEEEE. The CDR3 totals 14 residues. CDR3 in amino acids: CASSFASKNNEQFF. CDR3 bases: TGTGCCAGCAGCTTCGCGTCAAAAAACAATGAGCAGTTCTTC. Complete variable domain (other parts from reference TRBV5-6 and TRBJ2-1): DAGVTQSPTHLIKTRGQQVTLRCSPKSGHDTVSWYQQALGQGPQFIFQYYEEEERQRGNFPDRFSGHQFPNYSSELNVNALLLGDSALYLCASSFASKNNEQFFGPGTRLTVL.

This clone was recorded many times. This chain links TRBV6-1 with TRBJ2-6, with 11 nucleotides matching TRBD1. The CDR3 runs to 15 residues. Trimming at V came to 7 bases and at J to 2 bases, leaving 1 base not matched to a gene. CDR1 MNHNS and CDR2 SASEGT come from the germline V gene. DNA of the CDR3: TGTGCCAGCACGGACAGGGGGCCTGGGGCCAACGTCCTGACTTTC. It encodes CASTDRGPGANVLTF.

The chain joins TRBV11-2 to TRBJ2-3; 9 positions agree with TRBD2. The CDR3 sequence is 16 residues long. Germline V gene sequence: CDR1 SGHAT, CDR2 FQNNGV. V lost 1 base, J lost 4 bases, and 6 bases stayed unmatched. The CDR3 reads CASSLVPAGGPDTQYF. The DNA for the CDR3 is TGTGCCAGCAGCTTAGTCCCAGCGGGAGGACCAGATACGCAGTATTTT.

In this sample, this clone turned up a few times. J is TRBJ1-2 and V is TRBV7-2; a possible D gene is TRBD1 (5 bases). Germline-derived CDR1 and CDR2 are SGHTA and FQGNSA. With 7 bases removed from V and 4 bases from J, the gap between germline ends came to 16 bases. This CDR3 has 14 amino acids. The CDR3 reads CASTNRQGLYGYTF. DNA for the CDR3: TGTGCCAGCACCAACCGTCAGGGTCTCTATGGCTACACCTTC.